This passage covers 27 T cell receptor beta chains from one sample sequenced in a study of tumor-infiltrating lymphocytes in primary liver carcinoma. Extraction also yielded germline DNA, while blood RNA was obtained from unsorted whole blood. Researchers generated TCR beta cDNA from approximately 520 ng of total RNA, relying on a constant-region primer. Three nested multiplex PCR rounds, a slightly modified ARM-PCR, produced the libraries for TCR beta. The first two PCR rounds used TRBV1-TRBV30 forward primers with a C-beta reverse primer, roughly 10 cycles each. TCRdb itself ran the multiplex PCR reads through MiXCR, one entry per CDR3 protein. The repertoire holds 250,000 to 350,000 distinct CDR3 sequences, 45% to 70% seen once, with 15% to 20% in the top ten. Sequenced input: peripheral blood. The receptors come from a woman younger than 45 with primary liver carcinoma and hepatitis B virus infection.

The rearrangement joins TRBV28 to TRBJ2-4, with 7 bases matching TRBD2. The CDR3 runs to 16 residues. Unmatched junction bases numbered 10, after V lost 2 bases and J lost 6 bases. The germline CDR1 and CDR2 sequences are MDHEN and SYDVKM. CDR3 bases: TGTGCCAGCAGTTTAGGCACAGCGGGAAGGCGAAACATTCAGTACTTC. Its translation: CASSLGTAGRRNIQYF.

The chain recombines TRBV11-1 with TRBJ1-1; the D is unclear. Germline V gene lookup returns CDR1 SGHAT and CDR2 FQDESV (reference sequence). CDR3 size: 12 residues. Trimming left V 4 bases short and J 9 bases short, with 12 bases between. As DNA, the CDR3 is TGTGCCAGCAGCTCCTCCCGAACTAAAGCTTTCTTT. It codes for CASSSSRTKAFF.

This clonotype occurred once. This chain uses TRBV6-5 with TRBJ1-2; D possibly corresponds to TRBD1 (6 bases). The CDR3 spans 14 residues. Germline-derived CDR1 and CDR2 are MNHEY and SVGAGI. V lost 8 bases and J lost 3, with 16 bases in between. The CDR3, as DNA: TGTGCCAGCCATGACCAACAGGGATACTATGGCTACACCTTC. Translation gives CASHDQQGYYGYTF.

This clonotype was detected only once. The rearrangement links TRBV4-3 to TRBJ2-1; D might be TRBD2 (5 bases). Germline V CDR1 and CDR2: LGHNA, YSLEER. The CDR3 spans 19 residues. V was cut by 1 base and J by 1 base, with 20 bases left in between. The CDR3 region is CASSQVVLSGIVSYNEQFF. The CDR3 DNA reads as TGCGCCAGCAGCCAAGTTGTACTATCGGGAATCGTTTCCTACAATGAGCAGTTCTTC.

This clonotype occurred a few times. The rearrangement uses TRBV12-3 or TRBV12-4 and TRBJ2-6; TRBD1 is a possible D gene (6 bases). The CDR3 sequence is 18 residues long. Trimming removed 5 bases at V and 0 bases at J, with 17 bases between. The CDR3 region is CASSPQTGRGSGANVLTF. The CDR3 DNA sequence: TGTGCCAGCAGTCCACAGACAGGCCGGGGCTCTGGGGCCAACGTCCTGACTTTC.

This clonotype was detected a few times. CDR3 residues: CASSQAGTGASYEQYF. CDR3 DNA: TGTGCCAGCAGCCAGGCGGGGACAGGGGCCTCCTACGAGCAGTACTTC. This sequence joins TRBV4-2 and TRBJ2-7; 10 nucleotides align to TRBD1. V lost 3 bases to trimming and J lost 0 bases; unmatched junction nucleotides: 5. The CDR3 totals 16 residues. The germline V gene encodes CDR1 LGHNA and CDR2 YNFKEQ.

About this clonotype: A much larger clone differs by one base, so this may be a read error. The chain links TRBV4-1 to TRBJ2-7; D gene unclear. This CDR3 contains 16 residues. Trimming left V 2 bases short and J 7 bases short, with 21 bases between. CDR1 is MGHRA, CDR2 YSYEKL, per germline. This CDR3 reads CASSQCIDILLTEQYF. CDR3 coding DNA: TGCGCCAGCAGCCAATGTATTGACATCCTCCTTACGGAGCAGTACTTC.

CDR3: CASSLGLRVKEQYF. CDR3 bases: TGTGCCAGCAGCTTGGGTCTGCGGGTGAAGGAGCAGTACTTC. J is TRBJ2-7 and V is TRBV5-6; TRBD2 is a possible D gene (5 bases). Trimming cost V 0 bases and J 7 bases, with 14 bases left between them. CDR3 length: 14 amino acids. CDR1 is SGHDT, CDR2 YYEEEE, per germline.

This clonotype came up many times. V and J are TRBV6-5 and TRBJ2-7; D may match TRBD1 or TRBD2 (5 bases each). The CDR3 sequence is 13 residues long. From germline, CDR1 is MNHEY and CDR2 SVGAGI. Trimming removed 6 bases at V and 2 bases at J, with 11 bases between. CDR3 in amino acids: CASRGTATYEQYF. The CDR3 DNA reads as TGTGCCAGCAGGGGGACGGCAACCTACGAGCAGTACTTC.

Concerning this clonotype: A much larger clone sits a single nucleotide away, making a read error possible. The chain has TRBV6-5 and TRBJ2-7; D is unresolved. The CDR3 is 14 residues long. The germline V gene has CDR1 MNHEY and CDR2 SVGAGI. The ends were cut back, 2 bases at V and 6 bases at J, with 14 bases in the middle. The chain's CDR3 is CASSYRQPSGEQYF. DNA of the CDR3: TGTGCCAGCAGTTACCGTCAGCCCTCGGGCGAGCAGTACTTC.

Remarks on this clonotype: The missing conserved phenylalanine or tryptophan at the end of this CDR3 makes a read error likely. V gene TRBV11-2 combines with J gene TRBJ1-1, with D possibly TRBD1 on 6 matching bases. CDR3 length equals 13 residues. V was shortened by 0 bases and J by 8 bases, with 10 bases between the two germline ends. CDR1 SGHAT and CDR2 FQNNGV come from the germline V gene. CDR3 sequence reads: CASSLDQGTEAFI. CDR3 nucleotide sequence: TGTGCCAGCAGCTTAGACCAGGGGACCGAAGCTTTCATT.

By proportion, this clonotype is medium-sized. The J gene is TRBJ2-5, the V gene TRBV12-3 or TRBV12-4; TRBD1 might be the D (5 bases). V lost 4 bases to trimming and J lost 0 bases, with 18 bases between them. The length of the CDR3 is 17 residues. CDR3 amino acids: CASSSQFLGADQETQYF. CDR3 in DNA: TGTGCCAGCAGTTCACAGTTCCTTGGGGCAGACCAAGAGACCCAGTACTTC.

This chain connects TRBV28 to TRBJ2-5; 7 positions match TRBD2. This CDR3 is 15 amino acids long. V lost 5 bases and J lost 7; bases outside the gene matches: 13. The germline V gene encodes CDR1 MDHEN and CDR2 SYDVKM. CDR3 region: CASSPPPMGGGTQYF. CDR3 DNA sequence: TGTGCCAGCAGTCCTCCGCCGATGGGCGGGGGGACCCAGTACTTC.

This clonotype has ten or more counts. V gene TRBV7-9 combines with J gene TRBJ2-7; 15 bases fit TRBD2. Germline-derived CDR1 and CDR2 are SEHNR and FQNEAQ (reference sequence). J lost 2 bases, V lost 3 bases, and 8 bases had no gene match. The CDR3 has 18 residues. This CDR3 reads CASSFPGLAGGTAYEQYF. The CDR3 DNA reads as TGTGCCAGCAGCTTCCCGGGACTAGCGGGAGGCACGGCCTACGAGCAGTACTTC. Supplemented by reference TRBV7-9 and TRBJ2-7, the full variable domain reads DTGVSQNPRHKITKRGQNVTFRCDPISEHNRLYWYRQTLGQGPEFLTYFQNEAQLEKSRLLSDRFSAERPKGSFSTLEIQRTEQGDSAMYLCASSFPGLAGGTAYEQYFGPGTRLTVT.

Regarding this clonotype: No conserved phenylalanine or tryptophan is present at the end of the CDR3, so a read error is the likely explanation. V is TRBV12-3 or TRBV12-4 and J is TRBJ2-7; 7 bases match TRBD2. This CDR3 is built from 11 residues. Germline trimming cut 8 bases from V and 2 bases from J; bases unmatched to any gene: 0. CDR3 sequence (DNA): TGTGCCAGCGGGACTACCTACGAGCAGTACTCC. It yields the protein CASGTTYEQYS.

The J gene is TRBJ2-1, the V gene TRBV16, with 13 bases matching TRBD2. The germline V gene has CDR1 KGHSY and CDR2 FQNENV. CDR3 length equals 15 residues. Losses at the gene ends were 4 bases for V and 7 bases for J; bases not matched to a gene: 4. DNA for the CDR3: TGTGCCAGCAGCCGACAACTAGCGGGAGGGAATGAGCAGTTCTTC. Translating gives CASSRQLAGGNEQFF.

The V and J genes are TRBV7-9 and TRBJ2-7; possibly TRBD2 for D (5 bases). The CDR3 runs 15 residues. V lost 8 bases, J lost 2 bases, and 19 bases lay in between. Germline V gene sequence: CDR1 SEHNR, CDR2 FQNEAQ (reference sequence). DNA for the CDR3: TGTGCCAGCTCCCCTATGGCTAGCAGGACCTACGAGCAGTACTTC. Encoded protein: CASSPMASRTYEQYF.

V usage is TRBV7-8 and J usage is TRBJ1-5; D is possibly TRBD1 (6 bases). The V and J ends lost 8 bases and 5 bases respectively, with 22 bases between them. From germline, CDR1 is SGHVS and CDR2 FQNEAQ. The CDR3 sequence is 16 residues long. In DNA form, the CDR3 reads TGTGCCAGCGGCCCTCGCCAGGGGATCTTAGATCAGCCCCAGCATTTT. Its protein product is CASGPRQGILDQPQHF.

As regards this clonotype: The junction and the germline gene differ at one end; a read error may be behind it. The chain is built from TRBV12-3 or TRBV12-4 and TRBJ2-6; D gene ambiguous. The CDR3 has 15 residues. The CDR3 sequence is CASSPVTSGVNVLTF. The CDR3 nucleotides read TGTGCCAGCAGTCCTGTGACCTCTGGGGTCAACGTCCTGACTTTC.

Regarding this clonotype: An end of the junction differs from the germline gene, which may be a read error. The chain recombines TRBV11-2 with TRBJ2-6; a weak D match, TRBD1 (5 bases). This CDR3 is 15 amino acids long. Per the germline V gene, CDR1 is SGHAT and CDR2 is FQNNGV. The CDR3 DNA reads as TGTGCCAGCAGCTTAGACCGGGCTGGGGCCAACGTCCCGACTTTC. It translates to CASSLDRAGANVPTF. The full variable domain, rest sourced from reference TRBV11-2 and TRBJ2-6, is EAGVAQSPRYKIIEKRQSVAFWCNPISGHATLYWYQQILGQGPKLLIQFQNNGVVDDSQLPKDRFSAERLKGVDSTLKIQPAKLEDSAVYLCASSLDRAGANVPTFGAGSRLTVL.

This clonotype turned up a few times. V gene TRBV6-2 or TRBV6-3 combines with J gene TRBJ2-1; D uncertain. Trimming cost V 2 bases and J 7 bases, with 18 bases left between them. Per germline, CDR1 MNHEY and CDR2 SVGEGT. CDR3 length: 16 residues. Here the CDR3 reads CASSYPIRYSLNEQFF. The CDR3 nucleotides are TGTGCCAGCAGTTACCCGATTCGGTACAGCTTGAATGAGCAGTTCTTC.

This clonotype occurred many times. V and J are TRBV12-3 or TRBV12-4 and TRBJ2-2; D is unclear. V dropped 6 bases and J dropped 4 bases, with 3 bases sitting between them. The CDR3 is 11 amino acids. As DNA, the CDR3 is TGTGCCAGCAGCTTCACCGGGGAGCTGTTTTTT. Its translation is CASSFTGELFF.

The genes are TRBV7-9 and TRBJ2-2, with 7 nucleotides matching TRBD1. This CDR3 is built from 15 residues. The ends lost 9 bases at V and 1 base at J; junction bases unmatched: 8. From germline, CDR1 is SEHNR and CDR2 FQNEAQ (reference sequence). CDR3 in DNA: TGTGCCAGTAGCAATGGGACAGTGAACACCGGGGAGCTGTTTTTT. It specifies CASSNGTVNTGELFF.

To note about this clonotype: The junction departs from the called germline gene at one end, perhaps through a read error. CDR3: CASSHRGITKNIQNF. In DNA form, the CDR3 reads TGTGCCAGCAGCCACAGGGGAATAACCAAAAACATTCAGAACTTC. The gene calls are TRBV11-1 and TRBJ2-4; TRBD1 agrees at 7 bases. The length of the CDR3 is 15 residues. Germline V lookup: CDR1 SGHAT, CDR2 FQDESV (reference sequence).

Turning to this clonotype: At one end, the junction sequence differs from germline, possibly due to a read error. The J gene is TRBJ2-4, the V gene TRBV6-5, with TRBD2 matching over 7 bases. This CDR3 spans 17 amino acids. CDR1 is MNHEY and CDR2 is SVGAGI in the germline V gene. The CDR3 here is CVSSAGTIGSKGNIQYF. CDR3 in DNA: TGTGTCAGCAGTGCCGGGACTATCGGGAGTAAGGGAAACATTCAGTACTTC.

On this clonotype itself: The junction departs from the called germline gene at one end, perhaps through a read error. This chain uses TRBV7-8 with TRBJ2-7; 8 bases fit TRBD2. The CDR3 totals 14 residues. Germline CDR1 and CDR2: SGHVS and FQNEAQ. The CDR3 DNA is TGTACCAGCAGCCCCTCGGGAGGGGCTTACGAGCAGTACTTC. Its protein product is CTSSPSGGAYEQYF.

This sequence joins TRBV18 and TRBJ1-1, with D uncertain. Looked up from germline, CDR1 is KGHSH and CDR2 is LQKENI. Between the trimmed V and J ends, which lost 0 bases and 1 base, there was a span of 9 bases. CDR3 size: 15 residues. The CDR3 loop reads CASSPPNPENTEAFF. The CDR3 DNA sequence: TGTGCCAGCTCACCACCGAATCCCGAGAACACTGAAGCTTTCTTT.